What follows are 19 T cell receptor beta chains derived from one specimen sequenced in a study of post-analysis software for immune sequencing data. Unique molecular identifiers featured in each of the TCR beta cDNA libraries. TCRdb recomputed calls from the PCR reads with MiXCR, one row per CDR3 protein. Here the sample spans hundreds of thousands of distinct CDR3 sequences, roughly 50% being singletons. Study-wide points: The five TRBV segments detected at higher frequency in patients than in controls included TRBV5-6, TRBV5-1 and TRBV20-1.

Which antigens these TCRs recognize remains unknown. The source material was blood. Every receptor here comes from a girl aged 5-17 years with multiple sclerosis.

The rearrangement links TRBV5-1 to TRBJ2-7; D may correspond to TRBD1 or TRBD2 (5 bases each). V was cut by 2 bases and J by 2 bases, with 14 bases left in between. This CDR3 is 15 amino acids long. CDR1 SGHRS and CDR2 YFSETQ come from the germline V gene. CDR3 sequence reads: CASSFRGTATYEQYF. Here the CDR3 DNA reads TGCGCCAGCAGCTTCAGAGGGACGGCTACCTACGAGCAGTACTTC.

This clonotype was seen a handful of times. V usage is TRBV29-1 and J usage is TRBJ2-7; 9 bases line up with TRBD2. Germline CDR1 and CDR2: SQVTM and ANQGSEA. V dropped 6 bases and J dropped 3; count of bases not matched to a gene: 12. This CDR3 has 15 amino acids. CDR3 bases: TGCAGCGTCGCCTCGGGGGTAGCGGGAGTCTACGAGCAGTACTTC. It encodes CSVASGVAGVYEQYF.

The V call is TRBV7-9, the J call TRBJ2-1; possibly TRBD1 or TRBD2 for D (5 bases each). The CDR3 loop spans 14 amino acids. Trimming took off 2 bases at V and 12 bases at J, with 17 bases between the two ends. CDR1 is SEHNR, CDR2 FQNEAQ, per germline (reference sequence). CDR3 sequence (DNA): TGTGCCAGCAGCTTAATGGGGACCCGGTTTGTGCAGTTCTTC. It codes for CASSLMGTRFVQFF. Full variable domain (remainder filled in from reference TRBV7-9 and TRBJ2-1): DTGVSQNPRHKITKRGQNVTFRCDPISEHNRLYWYRQTLGQGPEFLTYFQNEAQLEKSRLLSDRFSAERPKGSFSTLEIQRTEQGDSAMYLCASSLMGTRFVQFFGPGTRLTVL.

This rearrangement joins TRBV9 to TRBJ1-2, with TRBD1 identical over 9 bases. CDR1 is SGDLS, CDR2 YYNGEE, per germline. Unmatched junction bases numbered 13, after V lost 3 bases and J lost 10 bases. This CDR3 spans 15 amino acids. In nucleotides, the CDR3 is TGTGCCAGCAGCGACTCGGGACAGGGTCAAATGGACTACACCTTC. It codes for CASSDSGQGQMDYTF.

Notes on this clonotype: Relative to the germline gene, one junction end is altered; a read error may explain this. V is TRBV20-1 and J is TRBJ1-1; D might be TRBD1 (6 bases). The CDR3 spans 14 residues. Germline values: CDR1 DFQATT, CDR2 SNEGSKA (reference sequence). CDR3 protein: CSARVTGSNTGAFF. In DNA, the CDR3 is TGCAGTGCTAGAGTAACAGGGAGCAACACTGGAGCTTTCTTT.

This chain joins TRBV5-1 and TRBJ1-2; the D is unclear. Per germline, CDR1 SGHRS and CDR2 YFSETQ. V lost 0 bases to trimming and J lost 8 bases, with 11 bases between them. This CDR3 comprises 13 residues. DNA of the CDR3: TGCGCCAGCAGCTTGGACCTTCCGGACGGCTACACCTTC. The encoded protein is CASSLDLPDGYTF. The full variable domain, in which reference TRBV5-1 and TRBJ1-2 provide the parts outside the CDR3, is KAGVTQTPRYLIKTRGQQVTLSCSPISGHRSVSWYQQTPGQGLQFLFEYFSETQRNKGNFPGRFSGRQFSNSRSEMNVSTLELGDSALYLCASSLDLPDGYTFGSGTRLTVV.

This chain uses TRBV7-9 with TRBJ1-2; tentative D call: TRBD1 (6 bases). Deletions cut 2 bases from V and 6 bases from J, with 13 bases between. The CDR3 has 14 residues. The germline CDR1 and CDR2 sequences are SEHNR and FQNEAQ (reference sequence). The CDR3 DNA reads TGTGCCAGCAGCTTATCACAGGGCGAAGATGGCTACACCTTC. Amino acid sequence: CASSLSQGEDGYTF.

The sample holds a few counts of this clonotype. The chain joins TRBV5-6 to TRBJ2-1; 16 bases fit TRBD2. CDR1 is SGHDT and CDR2 is YYEEEE in the germline V gene. The CDR3 runs to 19 residues. V trimming: 4 bases; J trimming: 6 bases; junction bases outside the gene matches: 13. CDR3 DNA sequence: TGTGCCAGCAGCCGACCGGGACTAGCGGGAGGGCCTAGTTCCAATGAGCAGTTCTTC. Protein product: CASSRPGLAGGPSSNEQFF.

V usage is TRBV12-3 or TRBV12-4 and J usage is TRBJ2-4, with TRBD1 matching 8 bases. The CDR3 is made up of 12 amino acids. With 5 bases clipped from V and 13 bases from J, the junction kept 7 bases outside the gene matches. CDR3 bases: TGTGCCAGCAGTCCTCCGACAGGGGAGCAGTACTTC. Translated: CASSPPTGEQYF.

This clonotype appeared a few times. V gene TRBV12-3 or TRBV12-4 combines with J gene TRBJ2-7; a possible D gene is TRBD1 (5 bases). The ends were cut back, 3 bases at V and 1 base at J, with 7 bases in the middle. The CDR3 runs 13 residues. CDR3 region: CASSFRASYEQYF. CDR3 coding DNA: TGTGCCAGCAGTTTCAGGGCTTCCTACGAGCAGTACTTC.

This clonotype was found once. The rearrangement links TRBV5-1 to TRBJ1-4; D unresolved. The CDR3 extends over 15 amino acids. The V and J ends lost 4 bases and 0 bases respectively, with 10 bases between them. Germline CDR1 is SGHRS and CDR2 is YFSETQ. The CDR3, as DNA: TGCGCCAGCAGCGTGGACGGACCAACTAATGAAAAACTGTTTTTT. Protein: CASSVDGPTNEKLFF.

The chain employs TRBV7-2 and TRBJ2-3, with 8 nucleotides matching TRBD2. V lost 6 bases to trimming and J lost 4 bases; unmatched junction nucleotides: 12. Germline values: CDR1 SGHTA, CDR2 FQGNSA. The CDR3 runs 16 residues. The DNA of the CDR3 is TGTGCCAGCAGACCGGGACTAGACCTTAGCGCAGATACGCAGTATTTT. Translation: CASRPGLDLSADTQYF.

This chain uses TRBV9 with TRBJ1-2; TRBD1 matches at 8 bases. Losses at the gene ends were 5 bases for V and 6 bases for J; bases not matched to a gene: 6. Germline V lookup: CDR1 SGDLS, CDR2 YYNGEE. CDR3 length equals 13 residues. CDR3 bases: TGTGCCAGCAGTATGACAGGGGACCATGGCTACACCTTC. Its protein product is CASSMTGDHGYTF.

The rearrangement uses TRBV5-1 and TRBJ2-4, with D perhaps TRBD2 (5 bases). The J call is uncertain, as TRBJ2-7 better fits the DNA end. In germline, CDR1 is SGHRS, CDR2 YFSETQ. This CDR3 is 15 amino acids long. CDR3 nucleotide sequence: TGCGCCAGCAGCTTGACGGCGGGCCAACCCTACGAGCAGTACTTC. It encodes CASSLTAGQPYEQYF.

The V and J genes are TRBV4-2 and TRBJ2-1, with 11 bases matching TRBD2. V shed 2 bases, J shed 4 bases, and the junction held 7 bases outside the gene matches. Germline V gives CDR1 LGHNA, CDR2 YNFKEQ. There are 17 residues in the CDR3. The CDR3 loop is CASSQRTSGGGYNEQFF. CDR3 bases: TGTGCCAGCAGCCAACGTACTAGCGGGGGAGGATACAATGAGCAGTTCTTC.

This clonotype turned up a few times. The chain recombines TRBV29-1 with TRBJ2-4; possibly TRBD1 or TRBD2 for D (5 bases each). From germline, CDR1 is SQVTM and CDR2 ANQGSEA. This CDR3 contains 14 residues. The V end lost 6 bases, the J end lost 0 bases, and 12 bases lay between the germline ends. CDR3 in amino acids: CSVRGRLAKNIQYF. CDR3 coding DNA: TGCAGCGTCCGGGGCCGGTTAGCCAAAAACATTCAGTACTTC.

This chain links TRBV10-3 with TRBJ2-4; D possibly corresponds to TRBD2 (6 bases). Germline-derived CDR1 and CDR2 are ENHRY and SYGVKD. Deletions cut 6 bases from V and 13 bases from J, with 13 bases between. The CDR3 length is 11 residues. CDR3 protein: CAISWGLGQYF. In nucleotides, the CDR3 is TGTGCCATCAGCTGGGGACTGGGGCAGTACTTC.

This clonotype has just a few counts. This rearrangement joins TRBV20-1 to TRBJ2-3; D remains unclear. This CDR3 is 14 amino acids long. Per germline, CDR1 DFQATT and CDR2 SNEGSKA (reference sequence). The V end was cut by 3 bases, the J end by 1 base, with 11 bases between. CDR3 in DNA: TGCAGTGCTAGGCCCCCTGGGCGCACAGATACGCAGTATTTT. Translating it yields CSARPPGRTDTQYF.

This clonotype was detected once. The V call is TRBV7-9, the J call TRBJ2-6; a weak D match, TRBD2 (5 bases). Trimming shortened V by 5 bases and J by 0 bases, and 14 bases separated the two germline ends. The CDR3 spans 17 residues. Germline V gene sequence: CDR1 SEHNR, CDR2 FQNEAQ (reference sequence). CDR3 sequence (DNA): TGTGCCAGCAGCGACGAGCGAGGGCGCTCTGGGGCCAACGTCCTGACTTTC. It is translated as CASSDERGRSGANVLTF.